The next 13 T cell receptor beta chains were all read from a single sample in a study of identical twins. TCRdb reprocessed the 5' RACE reads with MiXCR, giving one entry per CDR3 protein. The data contain some 250,000 distinct CDR3 sequences, over 5% of them singletons. This same sample was also part of a study on T cells expressing NK-cell markers.

Sequences were obtained from CD8+ T cells sorted from blood. Receptors originate from a woman between 18 and 29 years old in good health.

In this sample, this clonotype turned up a few times. This chain joins TRBV6-2 or TRBV6-3 and TRBJ1-6; no definite D call. V was clipped by 6 bases and J by 2 bases, with 14 bases between them. CDR3 size: 16 residues. The germline gives CDR1 MNHEY, CDR2 SVGEGT. The chain's CDR3 is CASRPRDLTYNSPLHF. The CDR3 nucleotides are TGTGCCAGCAGGCCGCGGGATCTCACCTATAATTCACCCCTCCACTTT.

This clonotype was recorded at least ten times. V gene TRBV12-3 or TRBV12-4 combines with J gene TRBJ2-2; D gene uncertain. Trimming left V 6 bases short and J 4 bases short, with 3 bases between. The CDR3 contains 11 residues. CDR3 loop: CASSGTGELFF. The CDR3 DNA is TGTGCCAGCAGCGGCACCGGGGAGCTGTTTTTT.

This clonotype was recorded at least ten times. V gene TRBV6-1 combines with J gene TRBJ2-7; 11 positions match TRBD1. The CDR3 is made up of 18 amino acids. Germline CDR1 MNHNS, CDR2 SASEGT. With 5 bases clipped from V and 7 bases from J, the junction kept 19 bases outside the gene matches. The CDR3 nucleotides read TGTGCCAGCAGTCAATCCGACACAACCGGGACAGGGGGTCGGGAGCAGTACTTC. Its protein is CASSQSDTTGTGGREQYF.

The chain is built from TRBV6-5 and TRBJ2-3; D is uncertain. V was pared by 4 bases and J by 7 bases, with 12 bases between. The CDR3 is 13 residues long. In germline, CDR1 is MNHEY, CDR2 SVGAGI. CDR3 residues: CASSSDGLYTQYF. The CDR3 nucleotides are TGTGCCAGCAGTTCGGACGGATTATATACGCAGTATTTT.

The chain joins TRBV2 to TRBJ1-1; 7 bases align to TRBD1. CDR3 length: 9 amino acids. V was pared by 10 bases and J by 8 bases, with 1 base of the junction left unmatched. The V gene's germline CDR1 is SNHLY and CDR2 FYNNEI. The CDR3 DNA reads TGTGCCACCAGGGGGGAAGCTTTCTTT. This gives the protein CATRGEAFF.

This clonotype was detected a few times. The rearrangement uses TRBV11-2 and TRBJ1-1; weak D call: TRBD1 (5 bases). This CDR3 is 15 amino acids long. V was pared by 1 base and J by 5 bases, with 14 bases between. The germline CDR1 and CDR2 sequences are SGHAT and FQNNGV. CDR3 residues: CASSLGVAGQTEAFF. DNA for the CDR3: TGTGCCAGCAGCTTAGGGGTCGCAGGGCAAACTGAAGCTTTCTTT.

This clonotype was seen at least ten times. J is TRBJ2-1 and V is TRBV15; possibly TRBD2 for D (6 bases). This CDR3 contains 15 residues. Germline V CDR1 and CDR2: LNHNV, YYDKDF (reference sequence). Trimming took off 3 bases at V and 9 bases at J, with 18 bases between the two ends. The CDR3 loop is CATSSVTSSPGEQFF. CDR3 in DNA: TGTGCCACCAGCAGTGTGACTAGTTCCCCGGGTGAGCAGTTCTTC.

This chain connects TRBV6-1 to TRBJ1-1; D ambiguous. V lost 5 bases, J lost 3 bases, and 13 bases lay in between. The CDR3 extends over 14 amino acids. Germline-derived CDR1 and CDR2 are MNHNS and SASEGT. In DNA, the CDR3 is TGTGCCAGCAGTCCCGCCCCTCCCTACACTGAAGCTTTCTTT. It encodes CASSPAPPYTEAFF.

There are many counts of this clonotype. The V call is TRBV7-2, the J call TRBJ2-3; 11 positions agree with TRBD2. The J segment lost 2 bases and the V segment lost 2 bases, leaving 3 bases of the junction unmatched. CDR1 and CDR2 (germline): SGHTA, FQGNSA. The CDR3 spans 16 residues. The CDR3 reads CASSLLAGGLTDTQYF. The CDR3 DNA sequence: TGTGCCAGCAGCTTACTAGCGGGAGGACTCACAGATACGCAGTATTTT.

This clonotype was recorded once. Being one base from a much bigger clone, this may be a read error. The CDR3 sequence: CTISETSGRALDEQFF. The CDR3 DNA reads TGTACCATCAGTGAGACTAGCGGGAGGGCCCTCGATGAGCAGTTCTTC. This chain joins TRBV10-3 and TRBJ2-1; 14 bases match TRBD2. The CDR3 totals 16 residues. The V gene's germline CDR1 is ENHRY and CDR2 SYGVKD.

V usage is TRBV9 and J usage is TRBJ2-1; TRBD2 matches at 12 bases. Germline loops: CDR1 SGDLS, CDR2 YYNGEE. V shed 3 bases and J 9 bases; nucleotides not matched to a gene: 7. The CDR3 consists of 15 residues. The CDR3 sequence is CASSDTGLAGIEQFF. In DNA, the CDR3 is TGTGCCAGCAGCGATACTGGACTAGCGGGAATTGAGCAGTTCTTC.

The chain couples TRBV15 to TRBJ2-7; the match to TRBD1 covers 7 bases. The germline CDR1 and CDR2 sequences are LNHNV and YYDKDF (reference sequence). Trimming took 9 bases from V and 3 from J; bases not matched to a gene: 11. The CDR3 contains 14 residues. The CDR3 DNA reads TGTGCCACGAGCCGGGACAGTCTCTTCTACGAGCAGTACTTC. This encodes CATSRDSLFYEQYF. The full variable domain, in which reference TRBV15 and TRBJ2-7 provide the parts outside the CDR3, is DAMVIQNPRYQVTQFGKPVTLSCSQTLNHNVMYWYQQKSSQAPKLLFHYYDKDFNNEADTPDNFQSRRPNTSFCFLDIRSPGLGDTAMYLCATSRDSLFYEQYFGPGTRLTVT.

This clonotype was seen a few times. The chain is built from TRBV3-1 and TRBJ2-2; 7 nucleotides match TRBD1. The germline CDR1 and CDR2 sequences are LGHDT and YNNKEL (reference sequence). The CDR3 loop spans 16 amino acids. The junction had 9 bases not matched to a gene; V was cut back by 4 bases and J by 4 bases. As DNA, the CDR3 is TGTGCCAGCAGCCCGAGACAGGGTCCGGGCACCGGGGAGCTGTTTTTT. This encodes CASSPRQGPGTGELFF.